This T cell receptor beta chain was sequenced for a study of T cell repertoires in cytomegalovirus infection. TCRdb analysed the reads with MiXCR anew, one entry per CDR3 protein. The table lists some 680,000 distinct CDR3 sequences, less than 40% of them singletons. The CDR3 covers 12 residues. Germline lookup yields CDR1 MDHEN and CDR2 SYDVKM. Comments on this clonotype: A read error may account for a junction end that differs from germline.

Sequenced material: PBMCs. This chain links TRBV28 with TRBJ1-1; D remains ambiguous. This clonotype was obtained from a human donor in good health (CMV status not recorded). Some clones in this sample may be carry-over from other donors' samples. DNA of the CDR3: TGTGCCGCCTCCCCTAGCCACACTGAATCTTTCTTT. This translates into CAASPSHTESFF. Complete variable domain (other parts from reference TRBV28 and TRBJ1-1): DVKVTQSSRYLVKRTGEKVFLECVQDMDHENMFWYRQDPGLGLRLIYFSYDVKMKEKGDIPEGYSVSREKKERFSLILESASTNQTSMYLCAASPSHTESFFGQGTRLTVV.